This TCR beta chain was recorded in a study of blood T cell repertoires in COVID-19. The wider study: From T cells, B-cell-depleted T cells, or PBMCs came the material, which was cDNA or gDNA.

Self-reported history from a screening survey and questionnaire set each donor's cohort. In the authors' methods: Amplification of reference gene primers provided the estimated nucleated cell counts. Method: immunoSEQ multiplex PCR; TCRdb's copy keeps in-frame clones and lacks some. V and J calls and clone size are copied from that table; D and trimming were computed from the DNA. This table has 250,000 to 300,000 clones, approximately 91% appearing once. This CDR3 comprises 16 residues. V was pared by 3 bases and J by 4 bases, with 9 bases of the junction left unmatched. The germline CDR1 and CDR2 sequences are LNHDA and SQIVND (reference sequence).

Sequencing used PBMCs or T cells enriched from blood (not recorded which). This chain joins TRBV19 and TRBJ2-3; the match to TRBD2 covers 8 bases. The clonotype comes from a woman aged 35 to 49 with acute COVID-19. The CDR3 sequence: CASSMGAGAGSDTQYF. For the CDR3, the DNA is TGTGCCAGTAGTATGGGAGCGGGAGCTGGATCAGATACGCAGTATTTT.